A single sample gave rise to the 21 T cell receptor beta chains below, sequenced in a study of T cells in Graves' hyperthyroidism and ophthalmopathy. Using RNA transcripts as the source, TCR beta CDR3 regions were amplified. HTBI primers were the set used in a first-round RT-PCR of the TCR CDR3. TCRdb reprocessed the multiplex PCR reads via MiXCR and lists one record per CDR3 protein. The sample holds approximately 420,000 distinct CDR3 sequences, roughly an eighth seen once. The sequencing input was blood. All receptors derive from a woman aged 18-30 years with Graves' hyperthyroidism.

On this clonotype itself: A much larger clone lies one base from this, so it may be a read error. The genes are TRBV30 and TRBJ2-7; TRBD2 might be the D (5 bases). V was clipped by 4 bases and J by 0 bases, with 13 bases between them. The CDR3 runs 14 residues. Per the germline V gene, CDR1 is GTSNPN and CDR2 is SVGIG (reference sequence). The CDR3 bases are TGTGCCTGGAACCGGGCTAGCCGCTCCTACGAGCAGTACTTC. Translating gives CAWNRASRSYEQYF.

There are many counts of this clonotype. The V gene is TRBV11-2, the J gene TRBJ2-7; D ambiguous. Trimming took 1 base from V and 5 from J, leaving 24 bases between them. Germline assignment: CDR1 SGHAT and CDR2 FQNNGV. This CDR3 comprises 18 residues. CDR3 DNA: TGTGCCAGCAGCTTAGTTCTTCCTGAGCCAGGCTTTTATGACGAGCAGTACTTC. It is translated as CASSLVLPEPGFYDEQYF.

This clonotype has a count of ten or more. V usage is TRBV7-9 and J usage is TRBJ1-6, with unresolved D. The CDR3 contains 14 residues. CDR1 SEHNR and CDR2 FQNEAQ come from the germline V gene (reference sequence). Trimming pared 8 bases from V and 14 bases from J, leaving 22 bases between. CDR3 protein: CASVSANSAKALHF. CDR3 in DNA: TGTGCCAGCGTCTCTGCGAATTCCGCCAAGGCCCTCCACTTT.

There are a few counts of this clonotype. The chain has TRBV27 and TRBJ2-1, with TRBD1 matching over 8 bases. CDR3 length equals 15 residues. Germline values: CDR1 MNHEY, CDR2 SMNVEV (reference sequence). Trimming at V came to 7 bases and at J to 3 bases, leaving 8 bases not matched to a gene. CDR3 residues: CASIRLGQGYNEQFF. Written as DNA, the CDR3 is TGTGCCAGCATCCGACTAGGACAGGGCTACAATGAGCAGTTCTTC.

There are many counts of this clonotype. The genes are TRBV12-3 or TRBV12-4 and TRBJ1-1; D perhaps matches TRBD1 (6 bases). Trimming pared 10 bases from V and 5 bases from J, leaving 23 bases between. The CDR3 contains 15 residues. This chain's CDR3 is CATNFGGAGGTEAFF. For the CDR3, the DNA is TGTGCCACCAATTTTGGGGGGGCAGGAGGTACTGAAGCTTTCTTT.

This clonotype appeared many times. The chain combines TRBV9 with TRBJ2-1, with 10 bases matching TRBD1. The germline CDR1 and CDR2 sequences are SGDLS and YYNGEE. The CDR3 runs to 15 residues. Trimming removed 0 bases from V and 6 bases from J; junction bases left unmatched: 3. The CDR3 bases are TGTGCCAGCAGCGTAGACCGGACAGGGGGCAATGAGCAGTTCTTC. Its protein product is CASSVDRTGGNEQFF.

In this sample, this clonotype turned up many times. The chain recombines TRBV28 with TRBJ1-6; the D gene is possibly TRBD1 (5 bases). CDR3 length: 15 amino acids. The germline gives CDR1 MDHEN, CDR2 SYDVKM. V was clipped by 4 bases and J by 3 bases, with 10 bases between them. The CDR3 reads CASSYGGDYNSPLHF. CDR3 DNA: TGTGCCAGCAGTTATGGGGGGGACTATAATTCACCCCTCCACTTT. Combining the CDR3 with reference TRBV28 and TRBJ1-6 gives the whole variable domain DVKVTQSSRYLVKRTGEKVFLECVQDMDHENMFWYRQDPGLGLRLIYFSYDVKMKEKGDIPEGYSVSREKKERFSLILESASTNQTSMYLCASSYGGDYNSPLHFGNGTRLTVT.

This clonotype was counted only a few times. The chain carries TRBV11-2 and TRBJ1-6; D call uncertain. Trimming removed 0 bases at V and 5 bases at J, with 8 bases between. This CDR3 has 15 amino acids. Germline V gene sequence: CDR1 SGHAT, CDR2 FQNNGV. The chain's CDR3 is CASSLEHSHNSPLHF. The CDR3 DNA reads TGTGCCAGCAGCTTAGAACACAGCCATAATTCACCCCTCCACTTT.

There are many counts of this clonotype. The chain joins TRBV2 to TRBJ2-3; TRBD1 or TRBD2 may be the D gene (5 bases each). The CDR3 is 13 residues long. Looked up from germline, CDR1 is SNHLY and CDR2 is FYNNEI. V gave up 8 bases and J gave up 5 bases, with 14 bases separating them. The DNA of the CDR3 is TGTGCCAGCGGCCGGGGCCCGAAAGATACGCAGTATTTT. Translation gives CASGRGPKDTQYF.

This clonotype was observed at least ten times. This chain links TRBV7-9 with TRBJ2-5, with D perhaps TRBD2 (7 bases). Looked up from germline, CDR1 is SEHNR and CDR2 is FQNEAQ (reference sequence). The CDR3 extends over 15 amino acids. V was shortened by 4 bases and J by 1 base, with 13 bases between the two germline ends. CDR3 loop: CASSSGGRGQETQYF. In DNA form, the CDR3 reads TGTGCCAGCAGCTCGGGGGGCAGGGGCCAAGAGACCCAGTACTTC.

Concerning this clonotype: Given a much more abundant clone one base away, this may be a read error. The chain joins TRBV6-1 to TRBJ2-3; TRBD2 aligns across 13 bases. The V gene's germline CDR1 is MNHNS and CDR2 SASEGT. The CDR3 has 18 residues. CDR3 in amino acids: CTSSDIRLAGGVGHTQYF. CDR3 in DNA: TGTACCAGCAGTGACATCCGACTAGCGGGGGGAGTCGGACATACGCAGTATTTT.

The count of this clonotype is one. The J gene is TRBJ2-7, the V gene TRBV15, with D perhaps matching TRBD2 (5 bases). The germline V gene encodes CDR1 LNHNV and CDR2 YYDKDF (reference sequence). This CDR3 contains 13 residues. CDR3 nucleotide sequence: TGTGCGGTTCGAGTTGGCAGTGGGAGCGAGCAGTACTTC. Residues: CAVRVGSGSEQYF.

This clonotype has only a few counts. This sequence joins TRBV5-4 and TRBJ2-1; 8 nucleotides align to TRBD1. Losses at the gene ends were 2 bases for V and 6 bases for J; bases not matched to a gene: 13. This CDR3 has 17 residues. Germline V gene lookup returns CDR1 SGHNT and CDR2 YYREEE (reference sequence). The CDR3 coding sequence is TGTGCCAGCAGCTTCTACAGGGGGTCGGTCGTTCGCAATGAGCAGTTCTTC. Translation gives CASSFYRGSVVRNEQFF.

This clonotype was seen ten or more times. The J gene is TRBJ1-1, the V gene TRBV7-8, with a tentative D call TRBD1 (5 bases). V gave up 2 bases and J gave up 1 base, with 8 bases separating them. The CDR3 is 14 amino acids. Germline assignment: CDR1 SGHVS and CDR2 FQNEAQ. The CDR3, as DNA: TGTGCCAGCAGCTTACGACAGAGGAACACTGAAGCTTTCTTT. This gives the protein CASSLRQRNTEAFF.

This chain joins TRBV10-3 and TRBJ2-7, with D hard to call. V was trimmed by 3 bases and J by 0 bases, leaving 9 bases between them. CDR1 and CDR2 (germline): ENHRY, SYGVKD. This CDR3 has 14 amino acids. The CDR3 nucleotides read TGTGCCATCAGTGAAGGCAGGAGCTCCTACGAGCAGTACTTC. The encoded protein is CAISEGRSSYEQYF.

Many counts were recorded for this clonotype. The rearrangement joins TRBV28 to TRBJ2-1, with a weak D call TRBD2 (6 bases). Trimming took off 6 bases at V and 6 bases at J, with 21 bases between the two ends. CDR1 MDHEN and CDR2 SYDVKM come from the germline V gene. The CDR3 contains 16 residues. CDR3 protein: CASSPVRGRYLNEQFF. CDR3 DNA sequence: TGTGCCAGCAGCCCCGTGCGGGGACGCTACCTCAATGAGCAGTTCTTC.

Of note for this clonotype: A read error may be the cause here, since a much bigger clone is one base away. This chain uses TRBV9 with TRBJ1-2; D is undetermined. V shed 1 base and J shed 0 bases, with 10 bases lying between them. Germline V CDR1 and CDR2: SGDLS, YYNGEE. There are 15 residues in the CDR3. The chain's CDR3 is CASSVPRQANYGYTF. Here the CDR3 DNA reads TGTGCCAGCAGCGTACCCAGGCAAGCTAACTATGGCTACACCTTC.

This clonotype has at least ten counts. The rearrangement links TRBV13 to TRBJ1-2, with a weak D call TRBD1 (5 bases). V was pared by 2 bases and J by 5 bases, with 9 bases between. CDR1 and CDR2 (germline): PRHDT, FYEKMQ (reference sequence). This CDR3 has 13 amino acids. CDR3 DNA: TGTGCCAGCAGCTTAAACCAGGGTTATGGCTACACCTTC. Protein sequence: CASSLNQGYGYTF.

Many counts were recorded for this clonotype. This rearrangement joins TRBV28 to TRBJ2-6, with TRBD1 matching 7 bases. CDR1 MDHEN and CDR2 SYDVKM come from the germline V gene. The CDR3 length is 17 residues. J gave up 0 bases and V 3 bases, and 5 bases lay outside the gene matches. The CDR3 region is CASSFYRGSSGANVLTF. The CDR3 DNA follows: TGTGCCAGCAGTTTCTACAGGGGAAGCTCTGGGGCCAACGTCCTGACTTTC.

This clonotype was detected many times. This chain connects TRBV3-1 to TRBJ2-5; 8 bases agree with TRBD1. Trimming cost V 4 bases and J 5 bases; bases outside gene matches: 3. The CDR3 consists of 13 residues. CDR1 and CDR2 from the germline V gene are LGHDT and YNNKEL (reference sequence). The CDR3 here is CASSRQGRETQYF. The CDR3 nucleotides read TGTGCCAGCAGCCGACAGGGGAGGGAGACCCAGTACTTC.

This clonotype was seen at least ten times. The chain carries TRBV10-3 and TRBJ2-7; D is uncertain. The CDR3 is 13 residues long. The V gene lost 3 bases and the J gene lost 3 bases, with 9 bases spanning the gap. Looked up from germline, CDR1 is ENHRY and CDR2 is SYGVKD. CDR3 nucleotide sequence: TGTGCCATCAGTGAAGGGCAGAACTACGAGCAGTACTTC. Its translation is CAISEGQNYEQYF.